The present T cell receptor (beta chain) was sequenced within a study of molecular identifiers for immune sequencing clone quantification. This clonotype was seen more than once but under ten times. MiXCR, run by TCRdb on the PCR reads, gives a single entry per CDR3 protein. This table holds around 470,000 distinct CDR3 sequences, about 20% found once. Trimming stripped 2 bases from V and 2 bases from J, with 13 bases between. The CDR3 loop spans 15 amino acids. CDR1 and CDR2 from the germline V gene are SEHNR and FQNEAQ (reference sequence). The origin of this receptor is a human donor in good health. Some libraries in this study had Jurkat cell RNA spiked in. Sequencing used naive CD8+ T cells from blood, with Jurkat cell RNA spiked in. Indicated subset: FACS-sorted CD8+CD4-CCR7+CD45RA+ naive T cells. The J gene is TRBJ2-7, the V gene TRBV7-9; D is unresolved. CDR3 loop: CASSLSGERPYEQYF. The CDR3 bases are TGTGCCAGCAGCTTAAGTGGCGAGAGACCCTACGAGCAGTACTTC.